This T cell receptor beta chain came from a study of regulatory T cells (dated by TCRdb to 2016 to 2019). About the investigation overall: The study compared T-cell receptor beta repertoires of sorted regulatory, conventional CD4+ and CD8+ T cells in CD3G-deficient patients with those in healthy controls. General findings and caveats noted by the study authors: In patients, repertoires had restricted unique TRB V-J pairs and skewed V and J gene usage, with regulatory T cells showing the most marked changes. Hydrophobic residues at CDR3 positions 6 and 7 were enriched in conventional CD4+ T cells from CD3G-deficient patients, suggesting more self-reactive specificities.

For the multiplex PCR, 52 forward TRBV primers and 13 reverse TRBJ primers were used, and amplification bias was corrected with both assay-based and computational methods. Within the immunoSEQ assay, multiplex PCR amplified rearranged TRB loci from genomic DNA. An Illumina HiSeq platform was used to sequence the TRB amplicons. The paper's data handling went like this. Raw sequences were error-filtered and aligned to reference gene sequences by custom algorithms and were subsequently analyzed with the immunoSEQ online tools. Productive and nonproductive TRB rearrangement frequencies were evaluated among both unique and total sequences. Assessment of potential self-reactivity relied on the hydrophobicity of positions 6 and 7 in the TRB CDR3, along with their amino acid composition. Group comparisons used t tests, Mann-Whitney tests or two-way ANOVA run in Prism software. TCRdb provides this immuneACCESS table in a form limited to in-frame rearrangements. Some clones are lacking; in checked studies, under half of them reflect an unresolved V gene, and why the rest are absent is not known. That table gives V, J and clone size, and the DNA gave D and trimming. The sample table shows tens of thousands of clones, and around nine tenths are seen once. The ten largest clones add up to about 1.3% of the sample.

This clone was recorded once. There is no known antigen for this receptor. No base qualities exist here, and no much larger clone lies one base off it. Evidence of autoimmunity was present in all CD3G-deficient patients, and the autoimmunity was more severe in two of the patients. At testing, patients were between 2 and 39 years old and showed lower naive and higher memory CD4+ and CD8+ T-cell proportions. CD4+ cells were FACS-sorted into CD25-high CD127-low regulatory T cells and CD25-low CD127-high conventional CD4+ T cells. More than 5 individuals with CD3G deficiency made up the patient group. An international network of physicians spanning the United States, Europe and Asia provided the patient samples and clinical data. Peripheral blood mononuclear cells were isolated by Ficoll density separation. The germline V gene gives CDR1 as MNHNS and CDR2 as SASEGT. Trimming at the junction amounts to 5 bases on V and 3 bases on J, and the germline ends lie 11 bases apart. The CDR3, from cysteine to phenylalanine, totals 14 residues. The retained sequence is limited to the CDR3, 42 bases, with the frame set at the first base.

Sequences were obtained from conventional CD4+ T cells sorted from blood. The chain is made from TRBV6-1 and TRBJ1-5, and possibly TRBD1, on 5 matching bases. The sequence came from a child between 10 and 17 years old with CD3G deficiency. The CDR3 protein sequence reads: CASSPDSPNQPQHF. The base sequence is TGTGCCAGCAGTCCAGACAGTCCCAATCAGCCCCAGCATTTT.